The source of this T cell receptor (beta chain) is a study of Graves' ophthalmopathy and Graves' hyperthyroidism. Study observations and caveats: Blood also carried most expanded thyroid clonotypes exceeding 0.001 frequency. A 13-signature model separated ophthalmopathy from stable hyperthyroidism, around 88% sensitivity, approximately 80% specificity.

Notes on this clonotype: The antigen is not known.

Participants with hyperthyroidism, aged 18 to 65, were newly diagnosed with under 2 months' duration. Patients were diagnosed from clinical symptoms, serum thyroxine, TRAb, thyroid ultrasound and orbital computed tomography. RNA transcripts yielded amplified TCR beta CDR3 regions. HTBI primers served in a first-round RT-PCR, which a second-round multiplex PCR followed. TCRdb independently ran MiXCR on the multiplex PCR reads; one entry per CDR3 protein. The table has a few hundred thousand distinct CDR3 sequences, 21% seen once. V was shortened by 4 bases and J by 3 bases, with 16 bases between the two germline ends. CDR1 is MGHRA and CDR2 is YSYEKL in the germline V gene. CDR3 length equals 15 residues.

The specimen sequenced was peripheral blood. The receptor's source is a woman between 18 and 30 years old with stable Graves' hyperthyroidism. The chain couples TRBV4-1 to TRBJ2-7; D uncertain. CDR3 region: CASSPLRTVFYEQYF. CDR3 coding DNA: TGCGCCAGCAGCCCCCTGAGGACGGTATTCTACGAGCAGTACTTC.